This T cell receptor beta chain was profiled in a study of blood T cell repertoires in COVID-19. The study drew participants aged about 18 to 89 years from roughly 25 US areas. Per the study methods: Amplified reference gene primers provided the basis for estimating nucleated cell counts. Measured with immunoSEQ multiplex PCR; TCRdb has only the in-frame clones, and not every one. V, J and clone size derive from that table, while D and trimming were established from the DNA sequence. The sample shows 200,000 to 250,000 clones, about 86% of them seen only once. This TCR came from a woman aged 50 to 60 with acute COVID-19. The sample taken for sequencing was PBMCs or T cells enriched from blood (not recorded which).

The CDR3 DNA sequence: TGTGCCAGCAGTCTACAGGGGGCGAGGGTCAATGAGCAGTTCTTC. Protein product: CASSLQGARVNEQFF. V is TRBV28 and J is TRBJ2-1, with 9 bases fitting TRBD1. The CDR3 sequence is 15 residues long. The V gene's germline CDR1 is MDHEN and CDR2 SYDVKM. With V trimmed by 5 bases and J by 6 bases, 8 bases remained unmatched.